This T cell receptor (beta chain) emerged from a study of T cell changes during pregnancy in multiple sclerosis (dated by TCRdb to between 2018 and 2020). In the study overall: Changes in the T cell repertoire over the course of pregnancy were examined in this study in women with multiple sclerosis.

Details on this clone: Its binding antigen is unknown. Base-call qualities are not available, and no considerably larger clone is one nucleotide away.

At the junction V is shortened by 10 bases and J by 0 bases, with 10 bases in between. The CDR3 starts with the cysteine, ends with the phenylalanine, and has 12 residues. Just the 36-base CDR3 DNA is kept, in frame starting at base 1. Taken from the germline V gene (reference sequence), the CDR1 and CDR2 loops are LNHDA and SQIVND. Receptors were amplified or captured by the immunoSEQ multiplex PCR assay. TCRdb obtained this table from immuneACCESS and retained in-frame rearrangements with V and J assigned. These tables miss some clones; where compared with another copy, unresolved V genes account for less than half of the shortfall, and the remainder is unexplained. The sample table lists some 70,000 clones, about 90% of them with a count of one. The ten largest clonotypes hold 0.65% to 1% of the sample.

The origin of this receptor is a female donor with multiple sclerosis, enrolled in a pregnancy study. The sample consisted of peripheral blood, taken in the second trimester of pregnancy. This receptor chain uses TRBV19 and TRBJ2-7; possibly the D gene is TRBD1, per 5 matching bases. The CDR3 region: CATDSCSYEQYF. The DNA is TGTGCCACCGACAGTTGCTCCTACGAGCAGTACTTC. The full variable domain, with segments outside the CDR3 supplied by the reference TRBV19 and TRBJ2-7 proteins, appears as DGGITQSPKYLFRKEGQNVTLSCEQNLNHDAMYWYRQDPGQGLRLIYYSQIVNDFQKGDIAEGYSVSREKKESFPLTVTSAQKNPTAFYLCATDSCSYEQYFGPGTRLTVT.